This is a list of T cell receptor beta chains from one sample in a study of beta chain features in type 1 diabetes. Assay used: immunoSEQ multiplex PCR; TCRdb lists only in-frame clones, some missing. Of 310,000 or so clones listed, approximately 16% are singletons. Sequencing was carried out using naive CD4+ T cells from blood. Receptors originate from a man between 18 and 35 years old with type 1 diabetes. CDR3s leave out the opening cysteine and the closing phenylalanine or tryptophan.

j_gene,v_gene,CDR3aa
TRBJ2-7,TRBV5-4,ASSRTGPYEQY
TRBJ2-3,TRBV18,ASSLGTSGSKDTQY
TRBJ1-2,TRBV5-1,ASSPSSLQGILYGYT
TRBJ2-2,TRBV5-1,ASIVTPGANTGELF
TRBJ2-6,TRBV18,ASSPGRSGANVLT
TRBJ1-2,TRBV2,ASSLQGAEYGYT
TRBJ2-1,TRBV4-2,ASSPGTGQATSLFGSYNEQF
TRBJ1-2,TRBV4-1,ASSQQGPYGYT
TRBJ2-7,TRBV7-9,ASSLRRASHEQY
TRBJ2-2,TRBV7-9,ASSPAGFTGELF
TRBJ2-7,TRBV6-5,ASSYSGVRGKQY
TRBJ2-6,TRBV28,ASSLIAGTGANVLT
TRBJ2-5,TRBV4-1,ASSQPRLAGAGETQY
TRBJ1-5,TRBV7-8,ASSLEAFNQPQH
TRBJ1-5,TRBV7-9,ASSFSGDSNQPQH
TRBJ2-7,TRBV7-8,ASSLLRVGEQY
TRBJ1-1,TRBV27,ANTIGQVNTEAF
TRBJ1-2,TRBV6-1,ASSTGSNYGYT
TRBJ2-5,TRBV6-6,ASSRGGETQY
TRBJ1-2,TRBV14,ASSPDIRNYGYT
TRBJ1-5,TRBV6-1,ASKDETGQPQH
TRBJ1-1,TRBV9,ASQQVNTEAF
TRBJ2-1,TRBV19,ASSIPPLSSYNEQF
TRBJ2-2,TRBV14,ASSAWLAGDEVELF
TRBJ2-1,TRBV5-1,ASSFLLLGDSYNEQF
TRBJ2-7,TRBV19,ASSSQTGTEQY
TRBJ2-1,TRBV5-4,ASSGGGEPAHEQF
TRBJ1-5,TRBV28,ASAGGLVDRNQPQH
TRBJ2-7,TRBV5-4,ASGEEPGQGTYEQY
TRBJ1-1,TRBV5-1,ASSSKPGQGAENTEAF
TRBJ2-7,TRBV7-8,ASSLAISYEQY
TRBJ2-5,TRBV30,AWARRGYETQY
TRBJ2-7,TRBV4-3,ASSQEQESGEQY
TRBJ2-1,TRBV7-8,ASSPRDFYNEQF
TRBJ1-5,TRBV28,ASSSTGQPQH
TRBJ2-5,TRBV27,ASSGGTGGPKETQY